This TCR beta chain was found in a study of control samples from healthy donors and cancer patients. Repertoires were generated with immunoSEQ multiplex PCR, while TCRdb's copy carries only in-frame clones and drops some. The data contain 120,000 or so clones, more than 70% of them seen just once; the ten biggest clones take up about 2.7%. The clonotype comes from a man between 60 and 75 years old in good health. Sequenced input: blood.

For the CDR3, the DNA is TGCGCCAGCAGCCAAGTAGCCCGGGGACAAGAGACCCAGTACTTC. Protein product: CASSQVARGQETQYF. This chain connects TRBV4-1 to TRBJ2-5; a weak D match, TRBD2 (5 bases). The CDR3 runs to 15 residues. V lost 1 base, J lost 2 bases, and 11 bases lay in between. Germline V gene sequence: CDR1 MGHRA, CDR2 YSYEKL.